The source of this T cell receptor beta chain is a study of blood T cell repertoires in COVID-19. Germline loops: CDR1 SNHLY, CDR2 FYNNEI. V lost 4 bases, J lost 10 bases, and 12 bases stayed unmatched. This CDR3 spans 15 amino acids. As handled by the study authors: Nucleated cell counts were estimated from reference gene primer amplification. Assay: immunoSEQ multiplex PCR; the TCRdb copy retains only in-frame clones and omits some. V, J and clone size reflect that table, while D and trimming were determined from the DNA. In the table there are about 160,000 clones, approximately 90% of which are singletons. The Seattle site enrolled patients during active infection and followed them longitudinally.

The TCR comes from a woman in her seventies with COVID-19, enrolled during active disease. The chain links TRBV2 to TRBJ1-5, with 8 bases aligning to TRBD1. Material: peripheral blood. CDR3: CASSAQGTGGEPQHF. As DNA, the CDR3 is TGTGCCAGCAGTGCCCAAGGAACAGGGGGTGAACCCCAGCATTTT.